This T cell receptor (beta chain) was captured by sequencing in a study of cytomegalovirus exposure and HLA in healthy donors (TCRdb year 2017). A note on the overall study: In an earlier analysis of roughly 500 of the donors, approximately 260 Gb of sequence data and 100 million or so unique TCR beta sequences from some 170 million T cells were reported. Approximately 300 gigabases of sequencing data and approximately 85 million unique TCR sequences were included in an early release covering about 620 HLA-typed donors. The genetic ancestry cluster associated with self-reported Caucasian donors included about four fifths of the roughly 390 genotyped donors. The study aimed to test whether signatures of past pathogen exposure could be identified by cataloging public T cell receptors. The study used immunosequencing to profile the T cell repertoires of 670 or so subjects and linked those repertoires to cytomegalovirus serostatus. A separate validation cohort of roughly 130 different subjects was used in addition to the approximately 610-subject first cohort. To predict cytomegalovirus infection status, the study brought together high-throughput TCR immunosequencing, statistical association of individual TCRs with disease status, and machine learning. To study patterns of TCR occurrence, a later analysis re-analyzed previously published TCR beta repertoires from around 670 donors and added high-resolution HLA genotyping. Rather than drawing on any new phenotypic data, the later analysis identified candidate immune exposures from TCR beta sequences and the way those sequences occurred across donors. In an earlier analysis of about 590 of the donors, high-throughput TCR beta sequencing was used to judge whether each TCR beta V gene segment behaved as functional or pseudogenic. Donor age, sex, ethnicity and CMV serostatus were collected together with the repertoire data. A later genetic analysis took genome-wide SNP genotypes for about 65% of the 666 donors and used that subset as a discovery cohort. All discovery cohort repertoires had been generated on a single sequencing platform. HLA typing included class I and class II loci at four-digit resolution. The number of donors typed differed by locus, with roughly 629-640 for A, B, C, DRB1 and DQB1, around 560 for DQA1, 606 for DPA1, and some 440 for DPB1. Four to six DR-DQ haplotypes were handled as single units for association and clustering, since linkage in the cohort was strong. Across approximately 400 genotyped donors of the cohort, an average of roughly 200,000 unique TCR beta nucleotide sequences per donor were sequenced, and approximately 17% of those sequences were non-productive.

With regard to this clone: Its antigen is unknown. The record has no base qualities; no much larger clone is one base away.

Here is what the overall study found, with its caveats: A cluster of highly shared sequence variants was judged likely to be a technical artifact of the sequencing pipeline. Because the 87-base-pair reads could not distinguish some IMGT-functional V segments, including TRBV6-2 and TRBV6-3, those segments were excluded. Broadly in line with IMGT annotations, most TCR beta V segments showed up in productive rearrangements about 90% or about 30% of the time in an earlier analysis of 450 to 750 of the donors. A further reported finding was that TCR beta sequences accurately predicted the HLA-A and HLA-B alleles for most subjects in the first cohort. The authors suggested that the approach could potentially be extended to other disease states and immunological phenotypes. A later analysis found that TCR association rates varied across HLA loci, with DRB1 alleles showing the most associated TCRs and HLA-C alleles the fewest. In the study, about 150 TCR beta chains were listed as associated with cytomegalovirus. Because counts were too low, roughly 17 rarely observed V segments, including chromosome 9 orphons, were left out of the earlier analysis of 587 of the donors. When HLA alleles, especially DR and DQ, strongly co-occurred, attributing TCR associations to individual alleles was difficult. Across donors, most TCR sequences were observed very rarely, whereas some public TCRs were present in many individuals. According to a later analysis, parvovirus B19, influenza, CMV and Epstein-Barr virus appeared linked to several top co-occurrence clusters. At a false discovery rate of 0.05, a later analysis linked roughly 17,000 TCR beta sequences to specific HLA alleles. Correlated functional status among segregating V segments might be attributable to linkage disequilibrium, but an unknown experimental factor could not be ruled out. In vitro tests confirmed that a few of the cytomegalovirus-associated TCR beta chains recognize cytomegalovirus antigens. In a later genetic analysis, a missense DCLRE1C variant was associated with V-gene and J-gene trimming of TCR beta chains, and the association was replicated in an independent cohort. Compared with the approximately 670-donor mean, donors in an Asian-associated ancestry cluster had fewer N-insertions in productive TCRs, according to a later genetic analysis. CMV serostatus was the only immune exposure information available for the cohort. This cohort had only TCR beta chains sequenced, and the lack of alpha or paired-chain data limited which features could be detected. A later analysis found that most CMV-associated TCR beta chains appeared HLA-restricted, with HLA associations seemingly driven largely by CMV exposure. The classifier was reported to diagnose cytomegalovirus status with high specificity and sensitivity in both the original and validation cohorts. Compared with equally common non-associated chains, HLA-associated TCR beta chains in a later analysis were more clonally expanded and had lower generation probabilities. Sequencing depth was assumed to be roughly uniform across donors in the presence/absence analyses, though that assumption may not hold. Because HLA typing was unavailable for some donors at each locus, only the typed subset was used in association tests.

Receptor amplification or capture employed the immunoSEQ multiplex PCR assay. For the multiplex PCR, a mixture combining 60 forward primers for TCR Vbeta segments and 13 reverse primers for TCR Jbeta segments was used. The CDR3 region of rearranged TCR beta genes was amplified from genomic DNA with a multiplex PCR assay. Amplified TCR beta libraries were sequenced as 87-base-pair reads on the Illumina HiSeq System. The study's processing was this. In a later analysis, 70 million to 95 million unique TCR beta chains were counted across the approximately 620 repertoires, and roughly 9.9 million of these chains were shared by at least two donors. A nearest-neighbor algorithm error-corrected the raw reads and collapsed the reads into unique sequences, merging closely related sequences to remove PCR and sequencing errors. Alignment of CDR3 sequences to IMGT reference sequences was used to assign V, D and J gene segments. For a sequence to be retained, a match of at least six nucleotides to both a V gene segment and a J gene segment was required. Rearrangements were classified as productive when the CDR3 lacked stop codons and remained in frame with V and J, and all other rearrangements were classified as non-productive. Following IMGT convention, CDR3 was defined as the stretch from the second conserved V-encoded cysteine to the conserved J-encoded phenylalanine. The earlier analysis of around 640 of the donors excluded sequences that lacked an unambiguous match to a single V gene segment. In an earlier analysis of more than 500 of the donors, a V segment was called functional when productive rearrangements were above 56.7%, and segregating when the standard deviation between donors exceeded 5%. A statistical classification framework was built for diagnosing cytomegalovirus status from the catalog of TCR beta chain sequences. V and J gene assignment, in a later analysis, came from comparing TCR nucleotide sequences with IMGT/GENE-DB human TR gene sequences. Using the TCRdist pipeline, a later analysis assigned CDR3 sequences along with most-parsimonious VDJ recombination scenarios. In a later analysis, each TCR beta chain was defined by its CDR3 amino acid sequence together with its V-gene family, and reads without a unique V-gene family were excluded. As a way to deal with suspected cross-contamination and a sequencing artifact, a later analysis dropped 640 or so nucleotide sequences that were highly shared and had low generation probability. In a later analysis, a clonal expansion index for each public chain was calculated from normalized within-repertoire ranks of inferred template counts. A later analysis computed generation probabilities with a VDJ recombination model fitted to out-of-frame rearrangements, and checked the results against IGoR. A later analysis scored TCR-TCR, TCR-HLA and TCR-CMV co-occurrence with hypergeometric tests, applying a repertoire-size bias correction to TCR pairs. To estimate false discovery rates, a later analysis permuted the HLA or CMV assignments 20 times. In a later analysis, co-occurring TCRs were grouped using DBSCAN, with TCRdist sequence similarity added in when clustering inside HLA-allele-positive subsets. For co-occurrence clustering, repertoires with fewer than 30,000 or more than 120,000 public chains were excluded, along with roughly 5 repertoires with anomalous nucleotide sharing. The immuneACCESS repertoire file appears here via TCRdb, limited to in-frame rearrangements. These files lack a portion of the clones; in checked studies, under half of the deficit traces to unresolved V genes, and the cause of the others is not known. V, J and clone size are those of that table, while D and trimming were read from the DNA. The sample profile shows around 150,000 clones; about 77% of them were found once. About 2.6% of the sample belongs to the ten largest clones.

There are 14 amino acids in the CDR3, from cysteine to phenylalanine inclusive. Kept here is only the CDR3 DNA, which spans 42 bases and is read in frame from base 1. Cut back by 0 bases and 7 bases, the V and J ends lie 10 bases apart. The germline V gene encodes CDR1 SGHRS and CDR2 YFSETQ. The cohort was made up of 666 healthy bone marrow donors. At the time of sampling, every cohort member was nominally healthy, though immune exposures that went unrecorded were likely present. The donor was CMV seropositive and was included in the group of approximately 300 seropositive cohort members. Each donor provided a peripheral blood sample, and peripheral blood mononuclear cells were used for TCR beta sequencing. The Qiagen DNeasy Blood Extraction Kit was used to extract genomic DNA from the blood cell samples.

Sequencing was done on a sample of PBMCs. In this chain, TRBV5-1 is recombined with TRBJ2-2; the best D guess is TRBD2, with 6 bases matching. The clonotype comes from a woman between 40 and 50 years old in good health and CMV-seropositive. Here the CDR3 is given as CASSLAGGVGELFF. The DNA reads TGCGCCAGCAGCTTGGCCGGAGGGGTCGGGGAGCTGTTTTTT.